A selection of T cell receptor beta chains follows, all from one sample in a study of early T cells in non-severe SARS-CoV-2 infection. TCRdb used MiXCR to reprocess the 5' RACE reads, holding one entry per CDR3 protein. The table shows some 76,000 distinct CDR3 sequences, with around 16% occurring only once. Sequenced: whole blood. These receptors came from an adult who was a healthcare worker with PCR-confirmed SARS-CoV-2 infection or an uninfected control (not recorded which). CDR3s include the opening cysteine and the closing phenylalanine or tryptophan. A D gene is named only where the DNA matches it firmly. Not all rows give a size; the values are once, few, many and, for expanded clones, a class.

TRBJ2-3 | NA | TRBV4-2 | few | TGTGCCAGCAGCCAAGAAACGGGAGATACGCAGTATTTT | CASSQETGDTQYF
TRBJ2-2 | NA | TRBV21-1 | NA | NA | CASMFGQGAGSGELFF
TRBJ2-1 | TRBD2 | TRBV29-1 | NA | TGCAGCACCGGACTAGCGGGGGGTCACGAGCAGTTCTTC | CSTGLAGGHEQFF
TRBJ2-1 | TRBD2 | TRBV9 | NA | TGTGCCAGCAGCGTAGGAAGCGGGGGGGCTATCAATGAGCAGTTCTTC | CASSVGSGGAINEQFF
TRBJ1-1 | NA | TRBV29-1 | many | TGCAGCGTAGTCGACAGGACCTGGAACACTGAAGCTTTCTTT | CSVVDRTWNTEAFF
TRBJ2-3 | TRBD2 | TRBV20-1 | NA | TGCAGTGCCATAAAGGGGAGGGCCAGAGATACGCAGTATTTT | CSAIKGRARDTQYF
TRBJ2-5 | NA | TRBV3-1 | NA | TGTGCCAGCAGCCCCACGACAGGTACGATTACCACAGTCCAAGAGACCCAGTACTTC | CASSPTTGTITTVQETQYF
TRBJ1-6 | NA | TRBV27 | NA | TGTGCCAGCAGTTTATCAGGGCTCTATAATTCACCCCTCCACTTT | CASSLSGLYNSPLHF
TRBJ2-5 | NA | TRBV5-6 | many | TGTGCCAGCAGCGCGGACGGCCAACAAGAGACCCAGTACTTC | CASSADGQQETQYF
TRBJ2-7 | NA | TRBV3-1 | few | TGTGCCAGCACCGCCAGGGTCTACTCCTACGAGCAGTACTTC | CASTARVYSYEQYF
TRBJ1-3 | NA | TRBV11-2 | few | TGTGCCAGCGGGAGGTGGGGAGCCGATTACACCATATATTTT | CASGRWGADYTIYF